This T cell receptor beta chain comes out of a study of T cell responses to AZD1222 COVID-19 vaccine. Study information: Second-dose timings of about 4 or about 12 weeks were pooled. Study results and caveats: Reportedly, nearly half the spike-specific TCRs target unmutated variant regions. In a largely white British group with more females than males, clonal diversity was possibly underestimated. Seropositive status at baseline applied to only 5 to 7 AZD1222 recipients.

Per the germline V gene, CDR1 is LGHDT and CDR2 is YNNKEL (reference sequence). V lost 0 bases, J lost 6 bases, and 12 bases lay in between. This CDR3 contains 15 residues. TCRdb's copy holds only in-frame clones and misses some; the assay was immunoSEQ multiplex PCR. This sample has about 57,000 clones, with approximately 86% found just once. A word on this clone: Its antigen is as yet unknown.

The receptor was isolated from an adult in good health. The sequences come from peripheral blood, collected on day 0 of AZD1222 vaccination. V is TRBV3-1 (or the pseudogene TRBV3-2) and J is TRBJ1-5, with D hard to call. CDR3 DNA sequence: TGTGCCAGCAGCCAAGACTCGACGGGAGGTCAGCCCCAGCATTTT. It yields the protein CASSQDSTGGQPQHF.